This TCR beta chain was captured by sequencing in a study of blood T cell repertoires in COVID-19. Germline CDR1 SGHTA, CDR2 FQGNSA. Trimming shortened V by 5 bases and J by 1 base, and 8 bases separated the two germline ends. The CDR3 length is 13 residues. Authors' data handling: Amplifying reference gene primers gave estimates of nucleated cell counts. The repertoire was sequenced with immunoSEQ multiplex PCR; TCRdb's copy has only in-frame clones and lacks some. Clonal size and the V and J genes are those of that table, whereas D and trimming came from the DNA. The sample has around 150,000 clones; about three quarters are singletons.

The specimen was peripheral blood. V gene TRBV7-2 combines with J gene TRBJ1-1; TRBD1 is a possible D gene (6 bases). The clonotype was recovered from an elderly woman with active or convalescent COVID-19. CDR3 protein: CASSVQGNTEAFF. The CDR3 bases are TGTGCCAGCAGCGTACAGGGGAACACTGAAGCTTTCTTT.